These T cell receptor beta chains were read from a single sample in a study of T cells in localized non-small cell lung cancer. TCRdb's table, derived via immunoSEQ multiplex PCR, lists solely in-frame clones and lacks some. The repertoire holds about 130,000 clones, with about 90% as singletons. Material: peripheral blood, obtained before any cancer treatment. The receptors were gathered from an older female donor with stage I lung adenocarcinoma. The CDR3 runs from the conserved cysteine through the conserved F or W.

j_gene: TRBJ1-2
v_gene: TRBV18
len: 15
CDR3aa: CASPPLQGAGYGYTF

j_gene: TRBJ2-5
v_gene: TRBV21-1
len: 17
CDR3aa: CASSKESILCSPETQYF

j_gene: TRBJ1-4
v_gene: TRBV4-1
len: 15
CDR3aa: CASSQEGRVQEKLFF

j_gene: TRBJ2-3
v_gene: TRBV5-1
len: 14
CDR3aa: CASSNQRSTDTQYF

j_gene: TRBJ2-1
v_gene: TRBV12-5
len: 11
CDR3aa: CASWEGDRQFF

j_gene: TRBJ1-5
v_gene: TRBV5-1
len: 16
CDR3aa: CASSLEGGGSNQPQHF

j_gene: TRBJ2-7
v_gene: TRBV2
len: 12
CDR3aa: CASLAVSYEQYF

j_gene: TRBJ2-7
v_gene: TRBV30
len: 14
CDR3aa: CAWREGDKFYEQYF

j_gene: TRBJ2-3
v_gene: TRBV6-1
len: 12
CDR3aa: CASSELQDTQYF

j_gene: TRBJ2-5
v_gene: TRBV5-1
len: 13
CDR3aa: CASTRTVEETQYF

j_gene: TRBJ1-2
v_gene: TRBV6-1
len: 14
CDR3aa: CASSENLGPYGYTF

j_gene: TRBJ2-3
v_gene: TRBV28
len: 12
CDR3aa: CASSLASDTQYF

j_gene: TRBJ2-1
v_gene: TRBV5-1
len: 16
CDR3aa: CASSSGPGRSYNEQFF

j_gene: TRBJ2-7
v_gene: TRBV9
len: 15
CDR3aa: CASSVGQADSYEQYF

j_gene: TRBJ2-2
v_gene: TRBV7-9
len: 18
CDR3aa: CASSYSLPDRENTGELFF

j_gene: TRBJ1-1
v_gene: TRBV2
len: 12
CDR3aa: CASSLQNTEAFF

j_gene: TRBJ1-3
v_gene: TRBV10-3
len: 13
CDR3aa: CAIRDRDGNTIYF

j_gene: TRBJ2-1
v_gene: TRBV11-2
len: 14
CDR3aa: CASSSAGGPNEQFF

j_gene: TRBJ2-1
v_gene: TRBV7-6
len: 14
CDR3aa: CASSHAGAYNEQFF

j_gene: TRBJ1-2
v_gene: TRBV5-4
len: 13
CDR3aa: CASSPGQQYGYTF

j_gene: TRBJ1-5
v_gene: TRBV2
len: 14
CDR3aa: CASQGEQGNQPQHF

j_gene: TRBJ2-7
v_gene: TRBV21-1
len: 15
CDR3aa: CASSKIRTEAYEQYF

j_gene: TRBJ1-1
v_gene: TRBV5-4
len: 15
CDR3aa: CASSSPLQGNTEAFF

j_gene: TRBJ2-7
v_gene: TRBV27
len: 14
CDR3aa: CASTSFGSVGEQYF

j_gene: TRBJ2-5
v_gene: TRBV5-4
len: 18
CDR3aa: CASSSPGTSGRVQETQYF

j_gene: TRBJ2-1
v_gene: TRBV6-6
len: 15
CDR3aa: CASSLALASYNEQFF

j_gene: TRBJ2-4
v_gene: TRBV30
len: 13
CDR3aa: CACIRSAKNIQYF

j_gene: TRBJ2-5
v_gene: TRBV18
len: 15
CDR3aa: CASSPGGAGQETQYF

j_gene: TRBJ1-2
v_gene: TRBV28
len: 15
CDR3aa: CASRAPGGYDYGYTF

j_gene: TRBJ2-5
v_gene: TRBV7-2
len: 13
CDR3aa: CASSQRVQETQYF

j_gene: TRBJ2-3
v_gene: TRBV13
len: 15
CDR3aa: CASSFWTSGTDTQYF

j_gene: TRBJ1-1
v_gene: TRBV5-1
len: 13
CDR3aa: CASSFYRDTEAFF

j_gene: TRBJ1-1
v_gene: TRBV18
len: 16
CDR3aa: CASSLPGQGVRTEAFF

j_gene: TRBJ1-1
v_gene: TRBV6-1
len: 14
CDR3aa: CASSRDAGDTEAFF

j_gene: TRBJ2-5
v_gene: TRBV29-1
len: 13
CDR3aa: CSAGTSPLETQYF

j_gene: TRBJ2-2
v_gene: TRBV29-1
len: 13
CDR3aa: CSGRGLNTGELFF

j_gene: TRBJ1-4
v_gene: TRBV27
len: 14
CDR3aa: CASSWDSLGEKLFF

j_gene: TRBJ2-1
v_gene: TRBV5-1
len: 16
CDR3aa: CASSLLTQNLSGEQFF

j_gene: TRBJ2-4
v_gene: TRBV30
len: 14
CDR3aa: CAWNPATGLNIQYF

j_gene: TRBJ2-3
v_gene: TRBV7-9
len: 12
CDR3aa: CASSLSVDTQYF

j_gene: TRBJ2-7
v_gene: TRBV28
len: 13
CDR3aa: CASSALQGLEQYF

j_gene: TRBJ2-1
v_gene: TRBV16
len: 15
CDR3aa: CASSPPGRGYNEQFF

j_gene: TRBJ2-2
v_gene: TRBV10-3
len: 14
CDR3aa: CAISHRNRDKELFF

j_gene: TRBJ2-5
v_gene: TRBV19
len: 14
CDR3aa: CASSMGQGIETQYF

j_gene: TRBJ1-2
v_gene: TRBV5-4
len: 16
CDR3aa: CASSLGQESRVVGYTF

j_gene: TRBJ1-5
v_gene: TRBV15
len: 15
CDR3aa: CATSPQAGVAQPQHF

j_gene: TRBJ2-1
v_gene: TRBV29-1
len: 12
CDR3aa: CSVGLSHNEQFF

j_gene: TRBJ2-1
v_gene: TRBV2
len: 14
CDR3aa: CASSGTEQGREQFF

j_gene: TRBJ2-5
v_gene: TRBV9
len: 17
CDR3aa: CASSVGRGRASQETQYF

j_gene: TRBJ2-7
v_gene: TRBV29-1
len: 14
CDR3aa: CSVAGAGSSYEQYF

j_gene: TRBJ2-7
v_gene: TRBV28
len: 13
CDR3aa: CASSSLTWNEQYF

j_gene: TRBJ2-5
v_gene: TRBV11-2
len: 15
CDR3aa: CASSQMENLLETQYF

j_gene: TRBJ2-3
v_gene: TRBV15
len: 11
CDR3aa: CATSRRDTQYF

j_gene: TRBJ2-3
v_gene: TRBV27
len: 16
CDR3aa: CASSNQQATLLETQYF

j_gene: TRBJ2-3
v_gene: TRBV10-3
len: 14
CDR3aa: CAISPRGATDTQYF